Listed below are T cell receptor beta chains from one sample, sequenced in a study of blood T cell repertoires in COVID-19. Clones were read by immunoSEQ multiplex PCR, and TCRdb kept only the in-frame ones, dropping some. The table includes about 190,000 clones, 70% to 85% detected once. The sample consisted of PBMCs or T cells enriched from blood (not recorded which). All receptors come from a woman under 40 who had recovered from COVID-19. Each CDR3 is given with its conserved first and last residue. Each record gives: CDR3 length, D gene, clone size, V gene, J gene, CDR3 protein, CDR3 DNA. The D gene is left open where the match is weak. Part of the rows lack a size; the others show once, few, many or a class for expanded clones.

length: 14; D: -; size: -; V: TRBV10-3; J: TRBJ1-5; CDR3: CAISDRGGDQPQHF; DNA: TGTGCCATCAGTGACAGGGGTGGGGATCAGCCCCAGCATTTT
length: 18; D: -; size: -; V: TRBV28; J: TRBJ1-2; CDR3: CASSLLGSVGGEDYGYTF; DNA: TGTGCCAGCAGTTTGCTGGGCTCGGTTGGAGGGGAAGACTATGGCTACACCTTC
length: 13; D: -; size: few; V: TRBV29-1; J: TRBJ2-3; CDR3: CSVVSGSGDTQYF; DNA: TGCAGCGTTGTTTCCGGGAGCGGAGATACGCAGTATTTT
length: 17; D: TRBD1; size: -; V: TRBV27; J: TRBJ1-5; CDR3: CASGPPGPNRGGSAQHF; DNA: TGTGCCAGCGGCCCTCCAGGACCAAACAGGGGGGGCTCGGCCCAGCATTTT
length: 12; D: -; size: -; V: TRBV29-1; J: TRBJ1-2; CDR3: CSVGGANYGYTF; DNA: TGCAGCGTGGGAGGAGCTAACTATGGCTACACCTTC
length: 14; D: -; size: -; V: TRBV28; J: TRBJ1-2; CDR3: CASSSYTGTYGYTF; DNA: TGTGCCAGCAGTTCTTATACAGGGACCTATGGCTACACCTTC
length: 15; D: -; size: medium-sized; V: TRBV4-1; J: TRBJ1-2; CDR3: CASSQHVESDYGYTF; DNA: TGCGCCAGCAGCCAACACGTGGAGTCCGACTATGGCTACACCTTC
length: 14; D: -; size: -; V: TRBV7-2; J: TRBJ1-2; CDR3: CASSFEQGRSGYTF; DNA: TGTGCCAGCAGCTTCGAGCAGGGGCGGTCAGGCTACACCTTC
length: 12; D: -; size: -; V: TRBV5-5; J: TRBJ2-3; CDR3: CASGRVTDTQYF; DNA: TGTGCCAGCGGCAGGGTCACAGATACGCAGTATTTT
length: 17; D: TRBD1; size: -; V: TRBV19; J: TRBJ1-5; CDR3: CASSPRRQGDSNQPQHF; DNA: TGTGCCAGTAGTCCCCGGCGGCAGGGGGATAGCAATCAGCCCCAGCATTTT
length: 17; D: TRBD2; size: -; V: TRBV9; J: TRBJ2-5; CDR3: CASSAGLAGGRQETQYF; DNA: TGTGCCAGCAGCGCCGGACTAGCGGGAGGGCGGCAAGAGACCCAGTACTTC
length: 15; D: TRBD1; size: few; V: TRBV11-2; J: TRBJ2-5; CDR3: CASSPGTGARETQYF; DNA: TGTGCCAGCAGCCCCGGGACAGGGGCCAGGGAGACCCAGTACTTC
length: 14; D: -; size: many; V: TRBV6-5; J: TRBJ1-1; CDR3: CASSRTAGNTEAFF; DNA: TGTGCCAGCAGTCGAACCGCCGGGAACACTGAAGCTTTCTTT
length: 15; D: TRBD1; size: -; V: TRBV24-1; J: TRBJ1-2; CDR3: CATSDPGQGSYGYTF; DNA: TGTGCCACCAGTGATCCCGGACAGGGTTCTTATGGCTACACCTTC
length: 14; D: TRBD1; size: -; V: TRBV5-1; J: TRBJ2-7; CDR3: CASSLGQGRYEQYF; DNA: TGCGCCAGCAGCTTGGGACAGGGCCGATACGAGCAGTACTTC
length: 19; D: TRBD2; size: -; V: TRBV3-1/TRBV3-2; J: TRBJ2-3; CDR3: CASSQDRLAGGPSTDTQYF; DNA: TGTGCCAGCAGCCAAGATCGGCTAGCGGGGGGGCCTAGCACAGATACGCAGTATTTT
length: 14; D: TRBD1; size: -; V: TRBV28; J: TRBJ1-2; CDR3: CASNLDRGNYGYTF; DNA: TGTGCCAGCAACCTCGACAGGGGGAACTATGGCTACACCTTC
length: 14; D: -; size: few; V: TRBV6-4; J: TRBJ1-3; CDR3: CASSSRAGVYTIYF; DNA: TGTGCCAGCAGCTCCAGGGCCGGAGTATACACCATATATTTT
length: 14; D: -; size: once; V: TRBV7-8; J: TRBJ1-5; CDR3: CASSSERRGQPQHF; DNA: TGTGCCAGCAGCTCCGAACGGAGGGGTCAGCCCCAGCATTTT
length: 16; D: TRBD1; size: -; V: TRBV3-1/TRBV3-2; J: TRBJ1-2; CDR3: CASSQVQTGAPYGYTF; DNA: TGTGCCAGCAGCCAAGTTCAGACAGGGGCACCCTATGGCTACACCTTC
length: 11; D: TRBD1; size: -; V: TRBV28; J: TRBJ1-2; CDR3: CASSFTGDYTF; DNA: TGTGCCAGCAGTTTTACAGGGGACTACACCTTC
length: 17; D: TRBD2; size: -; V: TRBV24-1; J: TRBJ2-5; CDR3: CATSDPIGGGRQETQYF; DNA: TGTGCCACCAGTGATCCGATCGGGGGGGGTCGGCAAGAGACCCAGTACTTC
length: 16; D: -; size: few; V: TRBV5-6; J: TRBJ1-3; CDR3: CASSKGHPTTGNTIYF; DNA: TGTGCCAGTTCCAAGGGACACCCTACTACTGGAAACACCATATATTTT
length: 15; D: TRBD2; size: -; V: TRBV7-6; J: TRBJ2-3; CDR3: CASSPGTSRTDTQYF; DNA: TGTGCCAGCAGCCCCGGGACTAGCCGTACAGATACGCAGTATTTT
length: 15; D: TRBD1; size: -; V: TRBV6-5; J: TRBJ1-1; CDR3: CASSYGGQGWTEAFF; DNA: TGTGCCAGCAGTTACGGGGGACAGGGCTGGACTGAAGCTTTCTTT
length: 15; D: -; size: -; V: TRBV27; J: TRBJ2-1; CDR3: CASFQGLNSYNEQFF; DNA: TGTGCCAGCTTTCAGGGTTTGAACTCCTACAATGAGCAGTTCTTC
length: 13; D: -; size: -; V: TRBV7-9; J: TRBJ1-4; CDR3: CASSLGSKVELFF; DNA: TGTGCCAGCAGCTTAGGAAGTAAAGTAGAACTGTTTTTT
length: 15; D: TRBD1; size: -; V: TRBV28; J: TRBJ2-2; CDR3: CASSVDRGETGELFF; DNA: TGTGCCAGCAGTGTCGACAGGGGCGAGACCGGGGAGCTGTTTTTT
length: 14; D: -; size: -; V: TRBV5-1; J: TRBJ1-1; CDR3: CASSSMGRNTEAFF; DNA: TGCGCCAGCAGCTCCATGGGCAGGAACACTGAAGCTTTCTTT
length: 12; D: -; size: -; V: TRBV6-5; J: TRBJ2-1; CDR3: CASSYDSNEQFF; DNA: TGTGCCAGCAGTTACGACAGTAATGAGCAGTTCTTC
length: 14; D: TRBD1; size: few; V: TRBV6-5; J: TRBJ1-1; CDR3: CASSRDSGNTEAFF; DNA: TGTGCCAGCAGTCGGGACAGCGGGAACACTGAAGCTTTCTTT
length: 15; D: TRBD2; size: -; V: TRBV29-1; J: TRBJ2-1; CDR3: CSVGAAWEGHNEQFF; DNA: TGCAGCGTGGGAGCCGCGTGGGAGGGCCACAATGAGCAGTTCTTC
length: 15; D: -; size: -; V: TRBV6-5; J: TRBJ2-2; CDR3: CASSRLNRDTGELFF; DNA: TGTGCCAGCAGTAGGCTGAACAGGGACACCGGGGAGCTGTTTTTT
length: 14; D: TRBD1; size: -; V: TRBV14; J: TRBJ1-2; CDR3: CASSQVPGGYGYTF; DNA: TGTGCCAGCAGCCAAGTGCCAGGGGGCTATGGCTACACCTTC
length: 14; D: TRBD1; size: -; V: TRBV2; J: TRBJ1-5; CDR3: CASRGQGRGQPQHF; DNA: TGTGCCAGCAGGGGACAGGGCCGAGGTCAGCCCCAGCATTTT
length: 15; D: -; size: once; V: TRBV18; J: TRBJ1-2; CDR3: CASSLDSGEGYGYTF; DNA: TGTGCCAGCTCACTGGACAGTGGGGAAGGCTATGGCTACACCTTC
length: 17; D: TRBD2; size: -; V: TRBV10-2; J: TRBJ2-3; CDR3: CASSESVSGGVTDTQYF; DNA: TGCGCCAGCAGTGAGTCTGTTAGCGGGGGGGTCACAGATACGCAGTATTTT
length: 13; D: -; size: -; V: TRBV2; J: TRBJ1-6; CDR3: CASKWTENSPLHF; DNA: TGTGCCAGCAAGTGGACAGAGAATTCACCCCTCCACTTT
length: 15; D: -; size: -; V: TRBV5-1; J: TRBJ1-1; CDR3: CASSLRTGGNTEAFF; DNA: TGCGCCAGCAGCCTCCGGACGGGAGGGAACACTGAAGCTTTCTTT
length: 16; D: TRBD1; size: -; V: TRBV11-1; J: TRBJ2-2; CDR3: CASRFSGGTNTGELFF; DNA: TGTGCCAGCAGGTTTTCAGGGGGCACGAACACCGGGGAGCTGTTTTTT
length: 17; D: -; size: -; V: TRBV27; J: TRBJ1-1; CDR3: CASSPPPGYGKNTEAFF; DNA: TGTGCCAGCAGTCCCCCCCCGGGTTACGGAAAGAACACTGAAGCTTTCTTT
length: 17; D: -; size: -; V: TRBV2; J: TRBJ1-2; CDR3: CASSEGRGQSWNYGYTF; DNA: TGTGCCAGCAGTGAGGGCAGGGGTCAAAGTTGGAACTATGGCTACACCTTC
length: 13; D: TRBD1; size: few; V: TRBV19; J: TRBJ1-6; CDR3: CASKRDRGSPLHF; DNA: TGTGCCAGTAAAAGGGACAGGGGTTCACCCCTCCACTTT
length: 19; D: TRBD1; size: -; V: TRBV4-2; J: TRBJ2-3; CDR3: CASSQEGTGSRAYTDTQYF; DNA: TGTGCCAGCAGCCAAGAGGGGACAGGGTCACGGGCCTACACAGATACGCAGTATTTT
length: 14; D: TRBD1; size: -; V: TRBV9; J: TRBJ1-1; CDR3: CASSVTGAPGQAFF; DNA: TGTGCCAGCAGCGTTACAGGGGCACCTGGTCAGGCTTTCTTT
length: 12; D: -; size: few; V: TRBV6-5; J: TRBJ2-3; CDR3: CASSPVADTQYF; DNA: TGTGCCAGCAGTCCCGTCGCAGATACGCAGTATTTT
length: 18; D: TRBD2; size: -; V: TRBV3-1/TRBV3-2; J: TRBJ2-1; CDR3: CASSHGTLTSGGPNEQFF; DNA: TGTGCCAGCAGCCACGGCACCCTGACTAGCGGGGGGCCCAATGAGCAGTTCTTC
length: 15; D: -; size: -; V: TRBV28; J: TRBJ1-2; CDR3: CASSFQNGVADGYTF; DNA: TGTGCCAGCAGTTTTCAAAATGGGGTAGCGGATGGCTACACCTTC
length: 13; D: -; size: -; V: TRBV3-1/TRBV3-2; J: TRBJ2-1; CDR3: CASKGGVWNEQFF; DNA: TGTGCCAGCAAGGGGGGGGTCTGGAATGAGCAGTTCTTC
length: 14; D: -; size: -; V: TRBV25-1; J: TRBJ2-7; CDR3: CASTGGTGSYEQYF; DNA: TGTGCCAGTACGGGGGGGACAGGGTCATACGAGCAGTACTTC
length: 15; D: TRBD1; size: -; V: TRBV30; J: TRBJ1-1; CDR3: CAWNLPGQKNTEAFF; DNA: TGTGCCTGGAACCTCCCGGGACAGAAGAACACTGAAGCTTTCTTT
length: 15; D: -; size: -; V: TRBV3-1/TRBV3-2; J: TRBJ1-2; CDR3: CASSQPRGSNYGYTF; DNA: TGTGCCAGCAGCCAACCACGGGGTAGCAACTATGGCTACACCTTC
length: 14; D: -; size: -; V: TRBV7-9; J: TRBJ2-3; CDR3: CASSLNPSTDTQYF; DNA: TGTGCCAGCAGCTTAAATCCAAGCACAGATACGCAGTATTTT
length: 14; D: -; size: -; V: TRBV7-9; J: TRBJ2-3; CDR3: CASSLASPGDTQYF; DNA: TGTGCCAGCAGCTTAGCGTCCCCGGGAGATACGCAGTATTTT